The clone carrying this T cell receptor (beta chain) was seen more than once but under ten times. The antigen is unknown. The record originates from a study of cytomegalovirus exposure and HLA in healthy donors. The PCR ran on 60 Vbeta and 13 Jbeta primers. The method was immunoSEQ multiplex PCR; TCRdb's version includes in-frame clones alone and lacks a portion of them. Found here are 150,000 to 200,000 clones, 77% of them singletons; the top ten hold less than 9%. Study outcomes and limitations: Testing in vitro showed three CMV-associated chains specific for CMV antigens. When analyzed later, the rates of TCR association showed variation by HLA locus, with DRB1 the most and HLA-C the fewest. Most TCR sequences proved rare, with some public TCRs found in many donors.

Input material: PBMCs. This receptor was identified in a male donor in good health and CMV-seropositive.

The CDR3: CASSQTTGQSRLKLFF. CDR3 DNA: TGCGCCAGCAGCCAGACCACAGGGCAGTCCCGTTTAAAACTGTTTTTT. The gene calls are TRBV4-3 and TRBJ1-4; TRBD1 is a possible D gene (6 bases). The CDR3 is 16 residues long. Germline V gene sequence: CDR1 LGHNA, CDR2 YSLEER. Trimming cost V 3 bases and J 10 bases, with 21 bases left between them.